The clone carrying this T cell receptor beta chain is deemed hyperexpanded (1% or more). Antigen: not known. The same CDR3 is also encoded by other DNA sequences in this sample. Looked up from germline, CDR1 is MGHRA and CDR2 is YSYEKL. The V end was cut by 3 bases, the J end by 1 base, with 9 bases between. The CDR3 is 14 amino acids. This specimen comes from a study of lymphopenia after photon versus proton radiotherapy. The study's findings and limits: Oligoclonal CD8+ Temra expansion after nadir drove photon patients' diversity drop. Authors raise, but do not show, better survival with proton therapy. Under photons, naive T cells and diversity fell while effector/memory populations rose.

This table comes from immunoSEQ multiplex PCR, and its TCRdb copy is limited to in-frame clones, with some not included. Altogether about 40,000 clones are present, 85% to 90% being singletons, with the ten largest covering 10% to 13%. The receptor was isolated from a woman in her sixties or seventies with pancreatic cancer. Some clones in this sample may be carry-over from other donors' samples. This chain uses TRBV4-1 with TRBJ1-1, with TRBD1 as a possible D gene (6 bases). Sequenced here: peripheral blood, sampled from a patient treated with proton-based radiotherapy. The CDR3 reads CASSHRTENTEAFF. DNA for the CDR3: TGCGCCAGCAGCCATCGGACAGAGAACACTGAAGCTTTCTTT.